This TCR beta chain was captured in a study of neurological immune-mediated disorders. General observations from the study: The most TCR clonal expansion was seen in HTLV-1-associated myelopathy, whereas the least was seen in multiple sclerosis, below the level in healthy controls. Across subjects, expanded clones had no CDR3 amino acid sequences in common, pointing to private repertoires in all groups.

Unsorted libraries used 2 million PBMCs kept at -80 degrees C. Each TCR transcript was tagged with a 10-nucleotide random UMI during 5'RACE. A single record per CDR3 protein comes from TCRdb applying MiXCR to the 5' RACE reads. There are roughly 23,000 distinct CDR3 sequences in the sample; more than 9% occur only once, and 20% to 25% lies in the top ten. This clonotype was recorded many times. Antigen: not known. The source material was PBMCs. The sequence was obtained from a woman aged 55-70 years with HTLV-1-associated myelopathy (HAM/TSP).

Written as DNA, the CDR3 is TGTGCCAGCAGCCAAACATCGGACAGGAGCACAGATACGCAGTATTTT. Its translation: CASSQTSDRSTDTQYF. The chain has TRBV3-1 and TRBJ2-3, with TRBD1 matching 7 bases. J was trimmed by 0 bases and V by 2 bases; bases with no gene match: 5. The CDR3 length is 16 residues. Germline V gene data show CDR1 as LGHDT and CDR2 as YNNKEL (reference sequence).